The entry that follows covers one TCR beta chain sequence. The target antigen is unknown. Universal primer sites and UMIs were introduced during 5'RACE template-switching synthesis of TCR cDNA. TCRdb reanalysed the 5' RACE reads using MiXCR and keeps one entry per CDR3 protein. There are hundreds of thousands of distinct CDR3 sequences in the sample; 11% occur only once, and 15% to 20% lies in the top ten. Deletions cut 3 bases from V and 2 bases from J, with 15 bases between. Germline V gene data show CDR1 as LGHNA and CDR2 as YNFKEQ. CDR3 length: 16 amino acids. The data belong to a study of T cells after yellow fever vaccination. Study overall: Fractions of limited cellularity were prepared by means of SMART-Seq v4 Ultra Low Input.

Study-level points and caveats: Weaker, the secondary response had a peak occurring faster, on day 5 versus 15.

The clonotype originates from a man aged 18 to 29 who received the YFV17D yellow fever vaccine. The sample consisted of PBMCs, taken on the day of the first yellow fever vaccination. The rearrangement uses TRBV4-2 and TRBJ2-3; TRBD2 is a possible D gene (6 bases). The CDR3 protein is CASSHGTSFPTDTQYF. CDR3 coding DNA: TGTGCCAGCAGCCATGGGACTTCCTTCCCCACAGATACGCAGTATTTT.